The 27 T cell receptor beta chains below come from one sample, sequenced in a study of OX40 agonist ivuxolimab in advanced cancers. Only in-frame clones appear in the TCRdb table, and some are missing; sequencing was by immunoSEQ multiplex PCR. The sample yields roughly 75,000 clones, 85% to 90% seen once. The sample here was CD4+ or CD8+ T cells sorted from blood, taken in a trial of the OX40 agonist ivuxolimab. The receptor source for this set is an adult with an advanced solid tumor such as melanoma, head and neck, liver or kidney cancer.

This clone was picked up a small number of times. CDR3 residues: CASSPSGGYDVGYTF. CDR3 nucleotide sequence: TGTGCCAGCAGCCCCTCGGGAGGATACGACGTTGGCTACACCTTC. This chain uses TRBV7-9 with TRBJ1-2; D unclear. V was cut by 5 bases and J by 7 bases, with 20 bases left in between. The CDR3 is made up of 15 amino acids. From germline, CDR1 is SEHNR and CDR2 FQNEAQ (reference sequence).

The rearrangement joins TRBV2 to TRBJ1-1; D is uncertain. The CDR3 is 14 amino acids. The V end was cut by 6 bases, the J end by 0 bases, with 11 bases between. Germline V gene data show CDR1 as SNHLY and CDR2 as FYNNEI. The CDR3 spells CASSRGVMNTEAFF. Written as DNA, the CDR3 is TGTGCCAGCAGCCGAGGAGTCATGAACACTGAAGCTTTCTTT. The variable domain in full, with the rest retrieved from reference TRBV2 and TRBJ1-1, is EPEVTQTPSHQVTQMGQEVILRCVPISNHLYFYWYRQILGQKVEFLVSFYNNEISEKSEIFDDQFSVERPDGSNFTLKIRSTKLEDSAMYFCASSRGVMNTEAFFGQGTRLTVV.

CDR3: CASSQDARAYGYTF. The CDR3 DNA sequence: TGCGCCAGCAGCCAAGATGCCCGTGCCTATGGCTACACCTTC. The chain couples TRBV4-1 to TRBJ1-2; D call uncertain. Germline lookup yields CDR1 MGHRA and CDR2 YSYEKL. CDR3 length: 14 amino acids. The V end was cut by 0 bases, the J end by 4 bases, with 9 bases between.

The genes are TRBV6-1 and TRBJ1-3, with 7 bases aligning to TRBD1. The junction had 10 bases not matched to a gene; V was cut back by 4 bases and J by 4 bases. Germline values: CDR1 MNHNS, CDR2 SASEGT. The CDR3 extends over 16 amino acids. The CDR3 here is CASSVLGVGQGNTIYF. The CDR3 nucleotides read TGTGCCAGCAGTGTATTGGGTGTGGGACAGGGAAACACCATATATTTT.

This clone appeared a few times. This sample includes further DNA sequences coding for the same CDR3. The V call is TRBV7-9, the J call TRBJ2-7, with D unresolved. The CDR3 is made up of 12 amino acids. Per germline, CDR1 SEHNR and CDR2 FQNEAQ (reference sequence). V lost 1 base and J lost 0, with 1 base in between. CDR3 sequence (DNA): TGTGCCAGCAGCTTAGGCTCCTACGAGCAGTACTTC. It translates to CASSLGSYEQYF.

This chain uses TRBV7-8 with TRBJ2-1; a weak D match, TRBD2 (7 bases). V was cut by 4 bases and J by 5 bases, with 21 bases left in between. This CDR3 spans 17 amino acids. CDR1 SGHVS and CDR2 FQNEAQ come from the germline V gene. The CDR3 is CASSSRGARLIHNEQFF. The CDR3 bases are TGTGCCAGCAGCTCCCGGGGGGCGAGACTTATACACAATGAGCAGTTCTTC.

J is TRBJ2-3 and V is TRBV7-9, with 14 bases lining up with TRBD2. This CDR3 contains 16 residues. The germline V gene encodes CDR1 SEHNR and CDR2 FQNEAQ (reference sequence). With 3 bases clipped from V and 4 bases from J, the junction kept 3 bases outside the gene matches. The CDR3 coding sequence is TGTGCCAGCAGCTTGCAGACTAGCGGGGGGGCAGATACGCAGTATTTT. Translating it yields CASSLQTSGGADTQYF.

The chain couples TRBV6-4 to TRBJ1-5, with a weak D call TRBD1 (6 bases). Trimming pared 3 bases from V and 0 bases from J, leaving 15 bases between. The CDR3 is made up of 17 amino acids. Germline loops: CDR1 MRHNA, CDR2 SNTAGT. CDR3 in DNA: TGTGCCAGCAGTGAACGGGGACACTTCTATAGCAATCAGCCCCAGCATTTT. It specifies CASSERGHFYSNQPQHF.

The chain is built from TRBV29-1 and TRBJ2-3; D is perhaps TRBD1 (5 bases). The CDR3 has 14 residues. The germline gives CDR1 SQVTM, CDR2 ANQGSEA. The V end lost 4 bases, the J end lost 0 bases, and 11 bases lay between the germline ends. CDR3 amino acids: CSVGVRASTDTQYF. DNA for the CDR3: TGCAGCGTTGGGGTCAGGGCTAGCACAGATACGCAGTATTTT.

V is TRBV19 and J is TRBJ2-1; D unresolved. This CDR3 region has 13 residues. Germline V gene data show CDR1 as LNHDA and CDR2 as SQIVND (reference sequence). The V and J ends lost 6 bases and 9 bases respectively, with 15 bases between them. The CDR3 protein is CASRPEVVSEQFF. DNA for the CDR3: TGTGCCAGTAGACCGGAAGTGGTCAGTGAGCAGTTCTTC.

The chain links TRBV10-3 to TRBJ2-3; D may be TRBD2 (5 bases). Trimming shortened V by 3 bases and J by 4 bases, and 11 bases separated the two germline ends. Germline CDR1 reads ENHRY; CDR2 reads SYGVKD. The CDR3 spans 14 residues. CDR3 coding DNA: TGTGCCATCAGTGACAGTGGGAGACCAGATACGCAGTATTTT. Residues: CAISDSGRPDTQYF.

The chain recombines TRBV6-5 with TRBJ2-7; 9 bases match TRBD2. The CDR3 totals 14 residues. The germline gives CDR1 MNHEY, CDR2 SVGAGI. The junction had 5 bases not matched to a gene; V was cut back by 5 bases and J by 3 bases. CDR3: CASSLGLADYEQYF. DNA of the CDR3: TGTGCCAGCAGTCTGGGACTAGCCGACTACGAGCAGTACTTC.

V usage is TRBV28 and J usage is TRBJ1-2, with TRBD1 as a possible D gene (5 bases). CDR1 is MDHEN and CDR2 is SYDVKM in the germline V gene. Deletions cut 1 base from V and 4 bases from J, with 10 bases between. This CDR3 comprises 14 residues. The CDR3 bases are TGTGCCAGCAGTTTATCGGGGGAGATCTATGGCTACACCTTC. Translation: CASSLSGEIYGYTF.

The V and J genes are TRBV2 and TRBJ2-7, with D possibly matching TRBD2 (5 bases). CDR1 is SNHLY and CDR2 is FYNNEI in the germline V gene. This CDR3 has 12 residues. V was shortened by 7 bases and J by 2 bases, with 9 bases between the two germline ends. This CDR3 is CASKEATYEQYF. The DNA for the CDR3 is TGTGCCAGCAAGGAGGCAACCTACGAGCAGTACTTC.

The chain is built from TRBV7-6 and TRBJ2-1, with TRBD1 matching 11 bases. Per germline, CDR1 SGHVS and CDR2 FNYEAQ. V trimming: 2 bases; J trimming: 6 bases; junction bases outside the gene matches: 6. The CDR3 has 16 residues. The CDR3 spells CASSLFVGTGGNEQFF. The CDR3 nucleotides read TGTGCCAGCAGCTTATTTGTCGGGACAGGGGGCAATGAGCAGTTCTTC.

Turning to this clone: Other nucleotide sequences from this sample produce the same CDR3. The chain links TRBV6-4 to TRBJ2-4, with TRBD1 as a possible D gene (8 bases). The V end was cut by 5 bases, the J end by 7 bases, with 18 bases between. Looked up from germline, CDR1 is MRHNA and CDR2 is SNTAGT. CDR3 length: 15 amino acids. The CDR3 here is CASSPKQGEGNIQYF. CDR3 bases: TGTGCCAGCAGTCCAAAACAGGGGGAGGGGAACATTCAGTACTTC.

The CDR3 coding sequence is TGTGCCTGGAGCCGGACAGGGCCCTACGAGCAGTACTTC. Its protein is CAWSRTGPYEQYF. J is TRBJ2-7 and V is TRBV30, with TRBD1 matching over 8 bases. The trim removed 3 bases at V and 2 bases at J, leaving 3 bases unmatched. The CDR3 loop spans 13 amino acids. CDR1 GTSNPN and CDR2 SVGIG come from the germline V gene (reference sequence).

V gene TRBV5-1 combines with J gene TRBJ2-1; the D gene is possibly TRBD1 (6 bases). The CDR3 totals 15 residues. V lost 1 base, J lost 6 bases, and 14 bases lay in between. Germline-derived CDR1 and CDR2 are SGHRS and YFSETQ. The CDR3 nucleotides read TGCGCCAGCAGCTTGTCGGGGACACCGCGCAATGAGCAGTTCTTC. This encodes CASSLSGTPRNEQFF.

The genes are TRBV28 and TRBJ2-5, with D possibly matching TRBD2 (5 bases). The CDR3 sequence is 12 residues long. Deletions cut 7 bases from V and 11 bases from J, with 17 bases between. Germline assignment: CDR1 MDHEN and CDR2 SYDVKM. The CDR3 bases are TGTGCCAGCACCACGGAAGGGTGGGAGCAGTACTTC. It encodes CASTTEGWEQYF.

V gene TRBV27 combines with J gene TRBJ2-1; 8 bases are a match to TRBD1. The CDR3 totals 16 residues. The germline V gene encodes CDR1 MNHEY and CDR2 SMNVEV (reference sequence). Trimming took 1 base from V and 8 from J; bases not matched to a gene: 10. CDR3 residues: CASSLFPGGLVDEQFF. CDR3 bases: TGTGCCAGCAGTTTATTCCCAGGGGGCTTAGTAGATGAGCAGTTCTTC.

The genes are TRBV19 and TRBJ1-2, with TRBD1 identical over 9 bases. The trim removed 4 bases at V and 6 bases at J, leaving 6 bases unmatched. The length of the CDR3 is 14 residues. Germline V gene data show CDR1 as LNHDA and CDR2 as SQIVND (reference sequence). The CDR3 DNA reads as TGTGCCAGTAGTAGCCGGGACAGGGTGGATGGCTACACCTTC. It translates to CASSSRDRVDGYTF.

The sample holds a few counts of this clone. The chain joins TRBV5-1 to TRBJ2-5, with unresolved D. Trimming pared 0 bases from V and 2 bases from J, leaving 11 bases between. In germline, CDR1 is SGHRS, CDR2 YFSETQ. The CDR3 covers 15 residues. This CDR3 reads CASSLGGGDQETQYF. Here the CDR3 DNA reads TGCGCCAGCAGCTTGGGGGGTGGGGATCAAGAGACCCAGTACTTC. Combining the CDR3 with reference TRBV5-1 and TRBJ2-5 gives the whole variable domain KAGVTQTPRYLIKTRGQQVTLSCSPISGHRSVSWYQQTPGQGLQFLFEYFSETQRNKGNFPGRFSGRQFSNSRSEMNVSTLELGDSALYLCASSLGGGDQETQYFGPGTRLLVL.

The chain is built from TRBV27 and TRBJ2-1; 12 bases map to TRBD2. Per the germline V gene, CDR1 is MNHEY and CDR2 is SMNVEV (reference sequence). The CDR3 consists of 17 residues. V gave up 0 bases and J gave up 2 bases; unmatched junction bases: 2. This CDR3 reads CASSLSGLAGTYNEQFF. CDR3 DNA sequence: TGTGCCAGCAGTTTATCGGGACTAGCGGGTACCTACAATGAGCAGTTCTTC.

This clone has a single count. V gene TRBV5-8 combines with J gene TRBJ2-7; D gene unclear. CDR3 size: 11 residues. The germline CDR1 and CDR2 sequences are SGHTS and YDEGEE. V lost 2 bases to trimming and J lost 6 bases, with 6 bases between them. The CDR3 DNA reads TGTGCCAGCAGCTTATATATCGAGCAGTACTTC. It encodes CASSLYIEQYF.

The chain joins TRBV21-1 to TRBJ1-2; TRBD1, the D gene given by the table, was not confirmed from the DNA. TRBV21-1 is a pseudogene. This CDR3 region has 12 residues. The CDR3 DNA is TGTGCCAGCAGTCAGGCTAACTATGGCTACACCTTC. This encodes CASSQANYGYTF.

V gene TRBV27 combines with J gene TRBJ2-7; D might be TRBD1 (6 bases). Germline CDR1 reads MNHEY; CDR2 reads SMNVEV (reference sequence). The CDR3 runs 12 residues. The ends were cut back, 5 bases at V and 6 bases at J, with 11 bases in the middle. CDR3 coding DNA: TGTGCCAGCAGTCAGGGGCCTGGCGAGCAGTACTTC. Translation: CASSQGPGEQYF.

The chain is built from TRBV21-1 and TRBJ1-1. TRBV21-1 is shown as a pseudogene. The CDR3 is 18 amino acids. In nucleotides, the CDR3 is TGTGCCAGCAGCAAAGCGCTTTGGGAAGGAAAGGGGAACACTGAAGCTTTCTTT. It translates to CASSKALWEGKGNTEAFF.